The rows below give T cell receptor beta chains drawn from one sample of a study of breast tumors, draining lymph nodes, adjacent tissues. TCRdb fed the multiplex PCR reads into MiXCR, producing one record per CDR3 protein. The sample shows some 120,000 distinct CDR3 sequences, 15% to 20% of them seen only once. Sequences were obtained from axillary lymph node tissue. These receptors came from a female donor with breast cancer. Some clones in this sample may be carry-over from other donors' samples. CDR3s include the opening cysteine and the closing phenylalanine or tryptophan. A D gene is named only where the DNA matches it firmly. Clone size is stated in some rows and not others, as once, few, many or a class when expanded.

>NA|TRBJ2-5|TRBV5-6|NA
CASSSVGSQYF
TGTGCCAGCAGCTCGGTGGGGAGCCAGTACTTC
>TRBD2|TRBJ2-2|TRBV28|NA
CASSSPTKRGGGELFF
TGTGCCAGCAGTTCACCGACTAAGCGGGGGGGCGGGGAGCTGTTTTTT
>TRBD1|TRBJ1-2|TRBV2|many
CASRSDRVVAGYTF
TGTGCCAGCAGGTCGGACAGGGTAGTTGCTGGCTACACCTTC
>NA|TRBJ1-2|TRBV27|many
CASSRRGDYGYTF
TGTGCCAGCAGCCGAAGGGGGGACTATGGCTACACCTTC
>TRBD1|TRBJ1-4|TRBV15|many
CATSRAYLNRGGNEKLFF
TGTGCCACCAGCAGAGCCTATCTTAACAGGGGCGGTAATGAAAAACTGTTTTTT
>NA|TRBJ1-2|TRBV6-5|many
CASSYGVGGSNYGYTF
TGTGCCAGCAGTTATGGTGTTGGGGGTAGTAACTATGGCTACACCTTC
>NA|TRBJ1-3|TRBV27|NA
CASSLSGFGGNTIYF
TGTGCCAGCAGTTTATCTGGGTTCGGAGGAAACACCATATATTTT
>NA|TRBJ1-4|TRBV6-1|many
CASSELGEKLFF
TGTGCCAGCAGTGAATTGGGTGAAAAACTGTTTTTT
>NA|TRBJ1-1|TRBV10-3|NA
CAISDLLNTEAFF
TGTGCCATCAGTGACCTTCTGAACACTGAAGCTTTCTTT
>NA|TRBJ2-5|TRBV9|NA
CASSGDRKGETQYF
TGTGCCAGCAGCGGGGACCGGAAAGGGGAGACCCAGTACTTC
>NA|TRBJ2-3|TRBV28|NA
CASRTSSTDTQYF
TGTGCCAGCAGAACTAGTAGCACAGATACGCAGTATTTT
>NA|TRBJ1-3|TRBV28|NA
CARYNWAESSGNTIYF
TGTGCCAGATATAATTGGGCCGAAAGCTCTGGAAACACCATATATTTT
>TRBD1|TRBJ2-7|TRBV6-1|many
CASSVETGYEQYF
TGTGCCAGCAGTGTGGAGACAGGGTACGAGCAGTACTTC
>TRBD2|TRBJ2-7|TRBV6-1|many
CASSYPWTSDYEQYF
TGTGCCAGCAGTTATCCCTGGACTAGCGACTACGAGCAGTACTTC
>NA|TRBJ2-1|TRBV6-5|many
CASRAGVVDNEQFF
TGTGCCAGCAGAGCCGGAGTGGTTGACAATGAGCAGTTCTTC
>TRBD1|TRBJ1-5|TRBV6-1|NA
CASSEAGQGAQHF
TGTGCCAGCAGTGAAGCGGGACAGGGAGCCCAGCATTTT
>NA|TRBJ2-5|TRBV10-3|many
CAISQTVQETQYF
TGTGCCATCAGCCAGACAGTACAAGAGACCCAGTACTTC
>TRBD1|TRBJ2-1|TRBV19|NA
CASSMGQGDNGQFF
TGTGCCAGTAGTATGGGACAGGGAGACAATGGGCAGTTCTTC
>NA|TRBJ1-1|TRBV2|NA
CASSEGDEAFF
TGTGCCAGCAGTGAAGGAGATGAAGCTTTCTTT
>TRBD1|TRBJ2-1|TRBV6-5|many
CASSQDREGDNEQFF
TGTGCCAGCAGTCAGGACAGGGAAGGGGACAATGAGCAGTTCTTC
>TRBD2|TRBJ2-7|TRBV6-5|many
CASSQAGGPYEQYF
TGTGCCAGCAGTCAAGCGGGAGGGCCCTACGAGCAGTACTTC
>NA|TRBJ1-2|TRBV6-6|many
CASKIDTYGYTF
TGTGCCAGCAAAATTGACACGTATGGCTACACCTTC
>TRBD1|TRBJ1-6|TRBV2|many
CASSERTGAIPKSPLHF
TGTGCCAGCAGTGAGAGGACAGGGGCAATTCCCAAATCACCCCTCCACTTT
>NA|TRBJ2-1|TRBV6-6|many
CASTPRVNEQFF
TGTGCCAGCACCCCCCGGGTGAATGAGCAGTTCTTC
>NA|TRBJ2-5|TRBV14|many
CASSQDQAGLETQYF
TGTGCCAGCAGCCAAGATCAGGCGGGGTTGGAGACCCAGTACTTC
>TRBD1|TRBJ2-1|TRBV5-8|many
CASSSPGTGKNEQFF
TGTGCCAGCAGCTCCCCGGGGACAGGGAAAAATGAGCAGTTCTTC
>NA|TRBJ2-1|TRBV6-5|many
CASSYRGFEQFF
TGTGCCAGCAGTTACAGGGGGTTTGAGCAGTTCTTC
>NA|TRBJ1-5|TRBV12-3/TRBV12-4|many
CASSTRGSNQPQHF
TGTGCCAGCAGTACCAGGGGAAGCAATCAGCCCCAGCATTTT
>TRBD1|TRBJ2-7|TRBV20-1|NA
CSASRTGGGQYF
TGCAGTGCTAGTCGGACAGGGGGTGGGCAGTACTTC
>NA|TRBJ2-5|TRBV7-9|many
CASSLAVGRGETQYF
TGTGCCAGCAGCTTAGCTGTCGGGAGAGGAGAGACCCAGTACTTC
>NA|TRBJ1-6|TRBV6-6|many
CASNRDYNSPLHF
TGTGCCAGCAATCGAGACTATAATTCACCCCTCCACTTT
>NA|TRBJ1-4|TRBV2|NA
CASSDRANEKLFF
TGTGCCAGCAGTGACAGGGCTAATGAAAAACTGTTTTTT
>TRBD2|TRBJ2-2|TRBV7-8|many
CASAGGPNGELFF
TGTGCCAGCGCGGGGGGGCCAAACGGGGAGCTGTTTTTT
>TRBD1|TRBJ2-1|TRBV30|NA
CAWSVRDRYNEQFF
TGTGCCTGGAGTGTACGGGACAGATACAATGAGCAGTTCTTC
>TRBD1|TRBJ2-7|TRBV27|many
CASSLPGTGLRGQYF
TGTGCCAGCAGTCTCCCTGGGACAGGACTACGAGGGCAGTACTTC
>NA|TRBJ2-4|TRBV2|NA
CASSEAPRGGIGVAKNIQYF
TGTGCCAGCAGTGAAGCGCCTAGGGGGGGAATAGGGGTGGCCAAAAACATTCAGTACTTC
>TRBD1|TRBJ2-3|TRBV6-5|NA
CASSYSTGGGTDTQYF
TGTGCCAGCAGTTACTCGACAGGGGGGGGCACAGATACGCAGTATTTT
>NA|TRBJ2-3|TRBV7-3|many
CASADSTTDTQYF
TGTGCCAGCGCAGACAGCACAACAGATACGCAGTATTTT
>TRBD2|TRBJ2-5|TRBV5-4|many
CASSPAPGGSQTQYF
TGTGCCAGCAGCCCCGCCCCGGGGGGGTCGCAGACCCAGTACTTC
>TRBD1|TRBJ1-6|TRBV27|many
CASSSDRRWDSPLHF
TGTGCCAGCAGTTCGGACAGGCGTTGGGATTCACCCCTCCACTTT
>TRBD1|TRBJ2-7|TRBV12-3/TRBV12-4|many
CASSPSGQGHEQYF
TGTGCCAGCAGTCCATCGGGACAGGGTCACGAGCAGTACTTC
>TRBD1|TRBJ2-5|TRBV12-5|many
CASARQGTRETQYF
TGTGCTAGTGCTCGACAGGGGACAAGAGAGACCCAGTACTTC
>TRBD1|TRBJ2-7|TRBV6-1|many
CASRNLLPGQGSYEQYF
TGTGCCAGCCGCAACCTCTTACCGGGACAGGGATCCTACGAGCAGTACTTC
>NA|TRBJ2-3|TRBV7-8|many
CASSLGPPGRPTDTQYF
TGTGCCAGCAGCTTAGGTCCTCCGGGCCGCCCCACAGATACGCAGTATTTT
>TRBD2|TRBJ2-7|TRBV6-2/TRBV6-3|many
CATSIPGTSGSTEQYF
TGTGCCACGTCGATCCCCGGGACTAGCGGGAGTACCGAGCAGTACTTC
>TRBD1|TRBJ2-1|TRBV19|many
CASYPGGAGNEQFF
TGTGCCAGCTACCCAGGGGGCGCGGGGAATGAGCAGTTCTTC
>NA|TRBJ2-5|TRBV3-1|NA
CAGSQTGPETQYF
TGTGCCGGCAGCCAAACAGGGCCGGAGACCCAGTACTTC
>NA|TRBJ2-3|TRBV11-3|many
CASSFSWSTDTQYF
TGTGCCAGCAGCTTTAGCTGGAGCACAGATACGCAGTATTTT
>NA|TRBJ1-5|TRBV20-1|many
CSATPGAANSNQPQHF
TGCAGTGCCACCCCAGGGGCGGCTAATAGCAATCAGCCCCAGCATTTT
>NA|TRBJ1-2|TRBV19|many
CASRDTTGYTF
TGTGCCAGTAGGGACACAACTGGCTACACCTTC